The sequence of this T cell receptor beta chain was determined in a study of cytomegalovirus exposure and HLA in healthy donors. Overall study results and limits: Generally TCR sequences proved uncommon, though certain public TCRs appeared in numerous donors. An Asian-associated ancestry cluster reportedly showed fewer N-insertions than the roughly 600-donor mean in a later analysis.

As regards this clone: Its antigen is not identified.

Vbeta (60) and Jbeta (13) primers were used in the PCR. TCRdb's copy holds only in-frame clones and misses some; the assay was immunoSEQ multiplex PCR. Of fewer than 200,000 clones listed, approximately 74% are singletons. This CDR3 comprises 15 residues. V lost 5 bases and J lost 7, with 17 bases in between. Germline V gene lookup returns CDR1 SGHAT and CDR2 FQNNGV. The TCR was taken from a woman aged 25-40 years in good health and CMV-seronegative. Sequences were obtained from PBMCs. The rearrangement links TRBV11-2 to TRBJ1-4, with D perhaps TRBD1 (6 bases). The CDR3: CASSDQRGGREKLFF. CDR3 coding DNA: TGTGCCAGCAGCGACCAGCGGGGGGGCCGTGAAAAACTGTTTTTT.